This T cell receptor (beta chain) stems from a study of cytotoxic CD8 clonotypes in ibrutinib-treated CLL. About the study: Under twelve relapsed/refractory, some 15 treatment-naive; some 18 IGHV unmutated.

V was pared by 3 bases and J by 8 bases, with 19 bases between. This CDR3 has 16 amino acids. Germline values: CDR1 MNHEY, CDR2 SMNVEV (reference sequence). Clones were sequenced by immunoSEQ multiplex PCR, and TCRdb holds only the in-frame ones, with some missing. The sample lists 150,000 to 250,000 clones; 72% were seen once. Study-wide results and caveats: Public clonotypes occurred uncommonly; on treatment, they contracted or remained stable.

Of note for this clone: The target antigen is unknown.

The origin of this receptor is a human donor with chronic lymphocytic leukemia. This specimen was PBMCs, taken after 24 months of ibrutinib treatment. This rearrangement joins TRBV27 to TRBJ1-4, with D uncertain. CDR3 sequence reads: CASSFGMATSEEKLFF. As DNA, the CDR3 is TGTGCCAGCAGTTTCGGGATGGCTACCTCGGAAGAAAAACTGTTTTTT.